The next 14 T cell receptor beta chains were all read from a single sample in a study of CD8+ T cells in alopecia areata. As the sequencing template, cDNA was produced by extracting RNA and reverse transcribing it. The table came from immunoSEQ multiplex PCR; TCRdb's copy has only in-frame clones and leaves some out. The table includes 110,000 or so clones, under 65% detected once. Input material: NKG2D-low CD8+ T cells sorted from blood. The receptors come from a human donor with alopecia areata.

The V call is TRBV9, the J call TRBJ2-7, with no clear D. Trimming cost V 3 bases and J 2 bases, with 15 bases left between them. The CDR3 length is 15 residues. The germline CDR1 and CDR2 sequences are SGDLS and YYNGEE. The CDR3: CASSAEDGFTYEQYF. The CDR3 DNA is TGTGCCAGCAGCGCCGAAGACGGATTCACCTACGAGCAGTACTTC.

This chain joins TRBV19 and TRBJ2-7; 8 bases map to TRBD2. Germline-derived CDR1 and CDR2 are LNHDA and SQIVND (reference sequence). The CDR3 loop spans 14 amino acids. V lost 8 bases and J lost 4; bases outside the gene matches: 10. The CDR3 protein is CASGLAGNAYEQYF. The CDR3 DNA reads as TGTGCCAGTGGCTTAGCGGGAAACGCTTACGAGCAGTACTTC.

CDR3 nucleotide sequence: TGTGCCAGCAGTTTCGGACAGGGCCAAGAAAAACTGTTTTTT. Amino acids: CASSFGQGQEKLFF. The gene calls are TRBV6-5 and TRBJ1-4, with 8 positions matching TRBD1. The trim removed 4 bases at V and 8 bases at J, leaving 6 bases unmatched. Germline lookup yields CDR1 MNHEY and CDR2 SVGAGI. This CDR3 contains 14 residues.

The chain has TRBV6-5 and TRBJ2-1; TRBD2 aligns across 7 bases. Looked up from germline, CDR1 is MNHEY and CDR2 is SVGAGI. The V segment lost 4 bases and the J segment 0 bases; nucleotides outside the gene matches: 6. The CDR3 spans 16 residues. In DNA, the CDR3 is TGTGCCAGCAGTTTGGGGTCTAGCGGCTCCTACAATGAGCAGTTCTTC. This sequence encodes CASSLGSSGSYNEQFF.

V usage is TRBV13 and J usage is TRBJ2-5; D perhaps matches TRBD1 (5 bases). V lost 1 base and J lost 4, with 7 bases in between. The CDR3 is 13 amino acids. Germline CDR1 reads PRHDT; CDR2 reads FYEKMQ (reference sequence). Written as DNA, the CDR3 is TGTGCCAGCAGCTTAGCCAGGGTAGAGACCCAGTACTTC. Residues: CASSLARVETQYF.

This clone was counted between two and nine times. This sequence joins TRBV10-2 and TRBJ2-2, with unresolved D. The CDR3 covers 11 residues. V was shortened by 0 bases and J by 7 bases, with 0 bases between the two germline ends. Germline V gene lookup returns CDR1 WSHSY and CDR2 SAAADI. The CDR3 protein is CASSESGELFF. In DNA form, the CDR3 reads TGCGCCAGCAGTGAGTCCGGGGAGCTGTTTTTT.

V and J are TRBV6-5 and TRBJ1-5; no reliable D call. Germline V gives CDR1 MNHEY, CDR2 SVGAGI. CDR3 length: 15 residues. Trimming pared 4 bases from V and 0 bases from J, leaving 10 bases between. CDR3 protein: CASSLGEGSNQPQHF. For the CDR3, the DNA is TGTGCCAGCAGTTTGGGAGAGGGTAGCAATCAGCCCCAGCATTTT.

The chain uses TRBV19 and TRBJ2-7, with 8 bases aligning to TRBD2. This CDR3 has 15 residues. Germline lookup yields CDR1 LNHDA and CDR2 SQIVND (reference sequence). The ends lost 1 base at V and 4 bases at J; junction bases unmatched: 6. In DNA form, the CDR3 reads TGTGCCAGTAGTATAGGAGCGGGAGCAATGTACGAGCAGTACTTC. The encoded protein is CASSIGAGAMYEQYF.

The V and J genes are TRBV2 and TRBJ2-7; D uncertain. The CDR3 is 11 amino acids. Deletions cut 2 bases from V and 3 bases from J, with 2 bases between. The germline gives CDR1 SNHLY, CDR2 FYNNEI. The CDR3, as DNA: TGTGCCAGCAGTGAAATCTACGAGCAGTACTTC. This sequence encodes CASSEIYEQYF.

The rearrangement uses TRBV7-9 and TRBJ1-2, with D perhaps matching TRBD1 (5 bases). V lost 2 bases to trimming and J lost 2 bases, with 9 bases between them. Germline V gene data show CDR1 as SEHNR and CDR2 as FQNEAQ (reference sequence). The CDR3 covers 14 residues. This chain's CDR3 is CASSLIRGNYGYTF. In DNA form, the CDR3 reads TGTGCCAGCAGCTTAATCCGGGGGAACTATGGCTACACCTTC. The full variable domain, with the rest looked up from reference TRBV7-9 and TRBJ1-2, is DTGVSQNPRHKITKRGQNVTFRCDPISEHNRLYWYRQTLGQGPEFLTYFQNEAQLEKSRLLSDRFSAERPKGSFSTLEIQRTEQGDSAMYLCASSLIRGNYGYTFGSGTRLTVV.

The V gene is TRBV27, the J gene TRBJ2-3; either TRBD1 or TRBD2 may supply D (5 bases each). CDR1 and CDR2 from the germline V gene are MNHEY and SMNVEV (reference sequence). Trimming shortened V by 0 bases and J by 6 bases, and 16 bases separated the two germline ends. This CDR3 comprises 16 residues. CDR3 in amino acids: CASSLSEGNGRDTQYF. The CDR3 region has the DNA TGTGCCAGCAGTTTATCTGAGGGGAATGGTAGGGATACGCAGTATTTT.

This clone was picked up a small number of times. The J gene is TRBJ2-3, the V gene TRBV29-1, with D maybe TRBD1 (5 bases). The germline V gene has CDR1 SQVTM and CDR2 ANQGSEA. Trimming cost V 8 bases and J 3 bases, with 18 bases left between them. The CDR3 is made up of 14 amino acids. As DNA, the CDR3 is TGCAGCACCATAGGGGCGGCTTGGACAGATACGCAGTATTTT. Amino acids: CSTIGAAWTDTQYF.

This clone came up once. The CDR3 is CASSNPRGGETQYF. CDR3 bases: TGTGCCAGCAGTAATCCTAGGGGCGGAGAGACCCAGTACTTC. This sequence joins TRBV28 and TRBJ2-5; TRBD1 might be the D (5 bases). The CDR3 length is 14 residues. V lost 5 bases to trimming and J lost 4 bases, with 14 bases between them. Germline V lookup: CDR1 MDHEN, CDR2 SYDVKM.

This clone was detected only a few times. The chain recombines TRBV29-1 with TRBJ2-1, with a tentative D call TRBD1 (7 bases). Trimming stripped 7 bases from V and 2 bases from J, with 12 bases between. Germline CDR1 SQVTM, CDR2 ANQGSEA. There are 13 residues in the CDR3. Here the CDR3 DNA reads TGCAGCGCGGGGGACAGTACCTACAATGAGCAGTTCTTC. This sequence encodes CSAGDSTYNEQFF.